This entry lists 17 T cell receptor beta chains sequenced from one sample in a study of blood T cell dynamics during melanoma immunotherapy. Time point here: pre-treatment baseline. Clones were read by immunoSEQ multiplex PCR, and TCRdb kept only the in-frame ones, dropping some. Here the sample spans approximately 23,000 clones, approximately 89% being singletons. The sequences come from blood, collected from a patient treated with checkpoint blockade. The source is a human donor with melanoma.

The rearrangement links TRBV27 to TRBJ1-6, with no clear D. The CDR3 spans 13 residues. Trimming removed 10 bases from V and 7 bases from J, with 14 bases in between. CDR1 is MNHEY, CDR2 SMNVEV, per germline (reference sequence). The CDR3: CATALGSNSPLHF. CDR3 nucleotides: TGTGCCACTGCGTTAGGAAGCAATTCACCCCTCCACTTT.

The V call is TRBV9, the J call TRBJ2-7, with D unresolved. This CDR3 is built from 15 residues. The ends were cut back, 3 bases at V and 1 base at J, with 14 bases in the middle. Germline CDR1 reads SGDLS; CDR2 reads YYNGEE. For the CDR3, the DNA is TGTGCCAGCAGCGCACACGAGGTTTCTTCCTACGAGCAGTACTTC. Protein: CASSAHEVSSYEQYF.

The gene calls are TRBV6-1 and TRBJ1-2; D not resolved. The germline gives CDR1 MNHNS, CDR2 SASEGT. The CDR3 runs to 11 residues. Deletions cut 4 bases from V and 8 bases from J, with 8 bases between. In DNA, the CDR3 is TGTGCCAGCAGTGTCGCAGGAGGCTACACCTTC. This encodes CASSVAGGYTF.

V usage is TRBV6-4 and J usage is TRBJ2-7; D is ambiguous. Germline CDR1 is MRHNA and CDR2 is SNTAGT. This CDR3 is built from 14 residues. The V and J ends lost 5 bases and 1 base respectively, with 12 bases between them. This chain's CDR3 is CASSQTYRSYEQYF. The DNA for the CDR3 is TGTGCCAGCAGTCAGACTTATCGGTCCTACGAGCAGTACTTC.

This clone was recorded once. This rearrangement joins TRBV5-1 to TRBJ2-1; D gene uncertain. The CDR3 has 12 amino acids. The germline CDR1 and CDR2 sequences are SGHRS and YFSETQ. V lost 4 bases, J lost 4 bases, and 6 bases lay in between. CDR3 in DNA: TGCGCCAGCAGCGCCCAGTACAATGAGCAGTTCTTC. This sequence encodes CASSAQYNEQFF.

V usage is TRBV2 and J usage is TRBJ2-5, with D perhaps matching TRBD2 (6 bases). The length of the CDR3 is 15 residues. Deletions cut 8 bases from V and 2 bases from J, with 18 bases between. In germline, CDR1 is SNHLY, CDR2 FYNNEI. The CDR3 bases are TGTGCCAGCCAAGACCTCTCGGGAGCACAAGAGACCCAGTACTTC. Its protein product is CASQDLSGAQETQYF.

This sequence joins TRBV6-5 and TRBJ2-7; TRBD1 agrees at 9 bases. The ends lost 9 bases at V and 2 bases at J; junction bases unmatched: 11. CDR3 length: 15 amino acids. CDR1 is MNHEY and CDR2 is SVGAGI in the germline V gene. Written as DNA, the CDR3 is TGTGCCAGTCGCGTGGGACAGGGATTCCCCTACGAGCAGTACTTC. Encoded protein: CASRVGQGFPYEQYF.

V is TRBV28 and J is TRBJ1-3; perhaps TRBD1 as D (5 bases). V lost 6 bases and J lost 2, with 5 bases in between. The germline V gene has CDR1 MDHEN and CDR2 SYDVKM. This CDR3 comprises 12 residues. CDR3 amino acids: CASRGPGNTIYF. The CDR3 DNA sequence: TGTGCCAGCAGGGGACCTGGAAACACCATATATTTT.

V and J are TRBV10-2 and TRBJ2-2; 14 positions match TRBD2. The V segment lost 3 bases and the J segment 6 bases; nucleotides outside the gene matches: 3. Germline V gene data show CDR1 as WSHSY and CDR2 as SAAADI. The CDR3 is made up of 16 amino acids. Here the CDR3 reads CASSDPTSGRAGELFF. The CDR3 coding sequence is TGCGCCAGCAGTGATCCGACTAGCGGGAGGGCCGGGGAGCTGTTTTTT.

This chain links TRBV30 with TRBJ2-5; D is uncertain. The CDR3 is made up of 13 amino acids. The V end lost 4 bases, the J end lost 0 bases, and 9 bases lay between the germline ends. CDR1 is GTSNPN, CDR2 SVGIG, per germline (reference sequence). CDR3 amino acids: CAWMAEYQETQYF. As DNA, the CDR3 is TGTGCCTGGATGGCAGAGTACCAAGAGACCCAGTACTTC.

The chain employs TRBV7-9 and TRBJ2-3, with 15 bases that match TRBD2. CDR3 length: 17 amino acids. Germline-derived CDR1 and CDR2 are SEHNR and FQNEAQ (reference sequence). Germline trimming cut 5 bases from V and 6 bases from J; bases unmatched to any gene: 9. The chain's CDR3 is CASSPGLAGGPVDTQYF. Written as DNA, the CDR3 is TGTGCCAGCAGCCCCGGACTAGCGGGGGGGCCCGTGGATACGCAGTATTTT.

This clone was detected only once. V usage is TRBV5-4 and J usage is TRBJ2-7, with a tentative D call TRBD2 (6 bases). V was trimmed by 3 bases and J by 6 bases, leaving 13 bases between them. Germline lookup yields CDR1 SGHNT and CDR2 YYREEE (reference sequence). The CDR3 consists of 13 residues. The DNA for the CDR3 is TGTGCCAGCAGCTATAACGTGGGGGGCGAGCAGTACTTC. It specifies CASSYNVGGEQYF.

The chain has TRBV19 and TRBJ2-7; D is uncertain. V dropped 5 bases and J dropped 3 bases, with 17 bases sitting between them. The V gene's germline CDR1 is LNHDA and CDR2 SQIVND (reference sequence). The CDR3 covers 15 residues. CDR3 amino acids: CASSERRGTYYEQYF. In nucleotides, the CDR3 is TGTGCCAGTAGTGAGAGGAGAGGAACTTACTACGAGCAGTACTTC.

The chain carries TRBV10-3 and TRBJ1-1, with 7 positions matching TRBD1. The CDR3 extends over 15 amino acids. Trimming cost V 3 bases and J 0 bases; bases outside gene matches: 4. Germline values: CDR1 ENHRY, CDR2 SYGVKD. This CDR3 reads CAISDPGTVNTEAFF. The DNA for the CDR3 is TGTGCCATCAGTGACCCCGGGACAGTGAACACTGAAGCTTTCTTT.

The chain couples TRBV12-5 to TRBJ2-1; 9 bases are a match to TRBD2. With 5 bases clipped from V and 8 bases from J, the junction kept 10 bases outside the gene matches. This CDR3 region has 15 residues. Germline V CDR1 and CDR2: LGHNT, FRNRAP. The CDR3 DNA reads TGTGCTAGTGGTCCCTCAAGGGCGGGAGGGGATGAGCAGTTCTTC. Protein: CASGPSRAGGDEQFF.

The chain is built from TRBV5-6 and TRBJ2-7, with 10 bases aligning to TRBD1. After removal of 3 bases from V and 2 bases from J, the junction contained 5 bases not matched to a gene. Germline V CDR1 and CDR2: SGHDT, YYEEEE. The CDR3 is made up of 15 amino acids. CDR3 DNA: TGTGCCAGCAGCTCGACAGGGGGCAAAACCTACGAGCAGTACTTC. Residues: CASSSTGGKTYEQYF.

The rearrangement joins TRBV6-5 to TRBJ2-7; either TRBD1 or TRBD2 may supply D (5 bases each). V lost 7 bases to trimming and J lost 3 bases, with 19 bases between them. Germline CDR1 is MNHEY and CDR2 is SVGAGI. This CDR3 comprises 15 residues. CDR3 nucleotide sequence: TGTGCCAGCACCGCAGACAGAGGGGAAATCTACGAGCAGTACTTC. Residues: CASTADRGEIYEQYF.